Sequencing of this T cell receptor (beta chain) was carried out in a study of patients and donors after allogeneic stem cell transplantation. Trimming took off 8 bases at V and 6 bases at J, with 17 bases between the two ends. Germline CDR1 and CDR2: SGHVS and FQNEAQ. CDR3 length: 14 residues. There are many counts of this clonotype. In TCRdb, the RT-PCR reads were re-called with MiXCR into one record per CDR3 protein. The data show about 410,000 distinct CDR3 sequences, 15% to 20% seen once. Source material: blood, either unsorted or a sorted T cell fraction (not recorded which). The clonotype was recovered from a human donor who was either an allogeneic HSCT recipient or a stem cell or donor lymphocyte infusion donor (not recorded which). It is not recorded whose cells these are; they may come from a transplant donor. The chain carries TRBV7-8 and TRBJ2-1; D is ambiguous. CDR3 DNA sequence: TGTGCCAGCGCTGTCTGGGATTCACGCAATGAGCAGTTCTTC. This gives the protein CASAVWDSRNEQFF.